This T cell receptor beta chain was recovered during a study of OX40 agonist ivuxolimab in advanced cancers. The overall study: The dose of intravenous ivuxolimab that patients received every 2 weeks ranged from 0.01 to 10 mg/kg.

TCRdb's table, derived via immunoSEQ multiplex PCR, lists solely in-frame clones and lacks some. The profile shows some 70,000 clones, roughly 90% of them singletons. Study-level findings and limits: Partial responders dosed at 0.1-3.0 mg/kg displayed clonal expansion ranking among the lowest.

Remarks on this clone: Its antigen is not identified.

Trimming removed 4 bases from V and 4 bases from J, with 12 bases in between. Germline V lookup: CDR1 SGHTS, CDR2 YDEGEE. The CDR3 consists of 14 residues. The sequence was collected from an adult with an advanced solid tumor such as melanoma, head and neck, liver or kidney cancer. V usage is TRBV5-8 and J usage is TRBJ2-1, with D possibly TRBD2 on 6 matching bases. This material consisted of CD4+ or CD8+ T cells sorted from blood, taken in a trial of the OX40 agonist ivuxolimab. The CDR3: CASSPGTRYNEQFF. CDR3 DNA sequence: TGTGCCAGCAGCCCCGGGACTCGGTACAATGAGCAGTTCTTC.